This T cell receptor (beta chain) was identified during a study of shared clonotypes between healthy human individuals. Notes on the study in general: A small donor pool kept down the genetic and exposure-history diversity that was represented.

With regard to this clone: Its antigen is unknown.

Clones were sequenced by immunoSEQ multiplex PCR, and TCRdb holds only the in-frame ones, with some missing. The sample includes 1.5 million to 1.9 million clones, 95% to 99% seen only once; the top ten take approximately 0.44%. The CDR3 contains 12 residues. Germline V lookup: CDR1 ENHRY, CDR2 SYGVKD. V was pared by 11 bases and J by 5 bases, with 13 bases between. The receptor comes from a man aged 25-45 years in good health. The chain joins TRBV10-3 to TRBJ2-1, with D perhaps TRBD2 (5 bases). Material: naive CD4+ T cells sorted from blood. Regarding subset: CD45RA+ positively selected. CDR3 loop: CAARTLDNEQFF. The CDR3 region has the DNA TGTGCCGCCAGAACACTAGACAATGAGCAGTTCTTC.